This TCR beta chain is drawn from a study of shared clonotypes between healthy human individuals. Study at large: Used for every donor were three CD4 naive, three CD4 memory, two CD8 naive and one CD8 memory plate.

On this clone: Its cognate antigen is unknown.

Original data processing: ImmunoSEQ supplied junction-only sequences lacking quality scores, so filtering was different. TCRdb's copy holds only in-frame clones and misses some; the assay was immunoSEQ multiplex PCR. V and J calls and clone size follow that table, whereas D and trimming were derived from the DNA. The sample has roughly 1.5 million clones; approximately 98% are singletons. Points from the study as a whole: Large sequencing depth failed to make sorted-subset sequencing complete, rarefaction showed.

CD45RA-negative memory and CD45RA+ naive subsets were split from the CD4+ cells. CDR3 size: 15 residues. From germline, CDR1 is SGHTA and CDR2 FQGTGA. The ends were cut back, 1 base at V and 6 bases at J, with 13 bases in the middle. The sequence derives from a man aged 25 to 45 in good health. The chain combines TRBV7-3 with TRBJ2-1; D gene ambiguous. Sequencing was done on a sample of naive CD4+ T cells sorted from blood. Subset specified: CD45RA+ positively selected. CDR3 residues: CASSLSTGAFNEQFF. In DNA form, the CDR3 reads TGTGCCAGCAGCTTAAGTACTGGCGCCTTCAATGAGCAGTTCTTC.